These 30 T cell receptor beta chains were all obtained from the same sample, sequenced in a study of cytomegalovirus exposure and HLA in healthy donors. PCR was performed using 60 Vbeta and 13 Jbeta primers. Repertoires were generated with immunoSEQ multiplex PCR, while TCRdb's copy carries only in-frame clones and drops some. The profile covers a few hundred thousand clones, with over 70% appearing a single time and around 2.9% taken by the ten largest. Input material: PBMCs. The receptors shown here come from a woman aged 60-70 years in good health and CMV-seropositive.

The V and J genes are TRBV7-2 and TRBJ2-7, with TRBD2 identical over 10 bases. Germline V gene sequence: CDR1 SGHTA, CDR2 FQGNSA. The CDR3 is made up of 15 amino acids. With 5 bases clipped from V and 0 bases from J, the junction kept 4 bases outside the gene matches. Here the CDR3 DNA reads TGTGCCAGCAGCCCCGAGCGGGGGGGCTCCTACGAGCAGTACTTC. This translates into CASSPERGGSYEQYF.

The chain employs TRBV9 and TRBJ1-1; unclear D gene. CDR1 is SGDLS, CDR2 YYNGEE, per germline. The CDR3 totals 13 residues. V gave up 3 bases and J gave up 0 bases, with 6 bases separating them. The CDR3 DNA reads TGTGCCAGCAGCGCGCAGTTGAACACTGAAGCTTTCTTT. Translation gives CASSAQLNTEAFF.

The chain links TRBV7-8 to TRBJ1-2, with a tentative D call TRBD1 (6 bases). Trimming shortened V by 5 bases and J by 3 bases, and 16 bases separated the two germline ends. The germline gives CDR1 SGHVS, CDR2 FQNEAQ. The CDR3 is 15 residues long. CDR3 in DNA: TGTGCCAGCAGCGGACCGGGGGGGGCTGACTATGGCTACACCTTC. It specifies CASSGPGGADYGYTF. Combining the CDR3 with reference TRBV7-8 and TRBJ1-2 gives the whole variable domain GAGVSQSPRYKVAKRGQDVALRCDPISGHVSLFWYQQALGQGPEFLTYFQNEAQLDKSGLPSDRFFAERPEGSVSTLKIQRTQQEDSAVYLCASSGPGGADYGYTFGSGTRLTVV.

The chain links TRBV5-1 to TRBJ2-3; 11 bases line up with TRBD2. The germline V gene has CDR1 SGHRS and CDR2 YFSETQ. The CDR3 runs to 18 residues. Trimming cost V 1 base and J 4 bases; bases outside gene matches: 11. For the CDR3, the DNA is TGCGCCAGCAGCTTGAGTAGCGGGAGGGCCGCGGGGGCAGATACGCAGTATTTT. Its protein product is CASSLSSGRAAGADTQYF.

This clone appeared once. This rearrangement joins TRBV11-2 to TRBJ1-2, with D perhaps TRBD1 (5 bases). Germline CDR1 SGHAT, CDR2 FQNNGV. V was cut by 6 bases and J by 11 bases, with 13 bases left in between. The CDR3 runs to 11 residues. CDR3 sequence: CASSQNGGYTF. CDR3 in DNA: TGTGCCAGCAGTCAAAATGGGGGGTACACCTTC.

The rearrangement joins TRBV14 to TRBJ2-5, with a tentative D call TRBD2 (6 bases). Germline V gene sequence: CDR1 SGHDN, CDR2 FVKESK. This CDR3 has 13 amino acids. The V and J ends lost 5 bases and 2 bases respectively, with 9 bases between them. The CDR3 DNA is TGTGCCAGCAGCAGACTAGTACAAGAGACCCAGTACTTC. Amino acids: CASSRLVQETQYF.

The gene calls are TRBV2 and TRBJ2-5; 7 bases map to TRBD2. Germline CDR1 SNHLY, CDR2 FYNNEI. There are 13 residues in the CDR3. With V trimmed by 4 bases and J by 4 bases, 3 bases remained unmatched. Here the CDR3 DNA reads TGTGCCAGCAGTGGCGGGGGAGGAGAGACCCAGTACTTC. Residues: CASSGGGGETQYF.

J is TRBJ1-4 and V is TRBV6-5; 7 positions agree with TRBD1. The ends lost 6 bases at V and 5 bases at J; junction bases unmatched: 9. This CDR3 is 15 amino acids long. The germline V gene encodes CDR1 MNHEY and CDR2 SVGAGI. The CDR3 DNA follows: TGTGCCAGCAGACCCCCGGGACAGTTAAATGAAAAACTGTTTTTT. This encodes CASRPPGQLNEKLFF.

This chain uses TRBV7-9 with TRBJ1-3, with D unclear. Germline V lookup: CDR1 SEHNR, CDR2 FQNEAQ (reference sequence). The V end was cut by 3 bases, the J end by 0 bases, with 9 bases between. The CDR3 loop spans 15 amino acids. The CDR3 bases are TGTGCCAGCAGCTTCTACTCTATCTCTGGAAACACCATATATTTT. Its protein is CASSFYSISGNTIYF.

The chain recombines TRBV7-9 with TRBJ2-7; possible D gene TRBD1, 6 bases. V lost 5 bases to trimming and J lost 5 bases, with 10 bases between them. The CDR3 runs 12 residues. The germline gives CDR1 SEHNR, CDR2 FQNEAQ (reference sequence). The CDR3 sequence is CASSAQGHEQYF. CDR3 bases: TGTGCCAGCAGCGCACAGGGCCACGAGCAGTACTTC. Full variable domain (remainder filled in from reference TRBV7-9 and TRBJ2-7): DTGVSQNPRHKITKRGQNVTFRCDPISEHNRLYWYRQTLGQGPEFLTYFQNEAQLEKSRLLSDRFSAERPKGSFSTLEIQRTEQGDSAMYLCASSAQGHEQYFGPGTRLTVT.

In its sample, this clone was seen once. This chain joins TRBV15 and TRBJ2-7, with unresolved D. Trimming removed 0 bases from V and 3 bases from J, with 6 bases in between. The CDR3 runs to 13 residues. Germline lookup yields CDR1 LNHNV and CDR2 YYDKDF (reference sequence). The CDR3 loop is CATSREPSYEQYF. Written as DNA, the CDR3 is TGTGCCACCAGCAGAGAACCTAGCTACGAGCAGTACTTC.

The gene calls are TRBV2 and TRBJ2-7; no firm D call. The CDR3 has 14 residues. Germline CDR1 is SNHLY and CDR2 is FYNNEI. V gave up 7 bases and J gave up 6 bases, with 19 bases separating them. CDR3 sequence: CASTTRSTASEQYF. For the CDR3, the DNA is TGTGCCAGCACCACCAGGTCAACGGCGTCCGAGCAGTACTTC.

The rearrangement links TRBV19 to TRBJ1-1; 7 bases line up with TRBD1. Germline CDR1 and CDR2: LNHDA and SQIVND (reference sequence). J was trimmed by 1 base and V by 5 bases; bases with no gene match: 10. The CDR3 has 16 residues. The DNA of the CDR3 is TGTGCCAGTAGTCCCAGGGGGGCCGGAGGGAACACTGAAGCTTTCTTT. Amino acids: CASSPRGAGGNTEAFF.

This clone was seen only once. The rearrangement links TRBV28 to TRBJ1-2; TRBD1 might be the D (6 bases). V lost 5 bases and J 3 bases, leaving 19 bases between the germline ends. In germline, CDR1 is MDHEN, CDR2 SYDVKM. The CDR3 has 16 residues. The DNA of the CDR3 is TGTGCCAGCAGTCTTCTGGGGGCAAACGAGGACTATGGCTACACCTTC. Translated: CASSLLGANEDYGYTF.

This clone was recorded a few times. The chain has TRBV5-1 and TRBJ2-1; D might be TRBD2 (5 bases). V was cut by 4 bases and J by 9 bases, with 17 bases left in between. This CDR3 has 14 amino acids. Germline-derived CDR1 and CDR2 are SGHRS and YFSETQ. CDR3 bases: TGCGCCAGCAGCCAACTAGATTCATTCGGTGAGCAGTTCTTC. As protein: CASSQLDSFGEQFF.

The CDR3 reads CASSLGQGLNQPQHF. Here the CDR3 DNA reads TGCGCCAGCAGCTTGGGTCAGGGTCTGAACCAGCCCCAGCATTTT. The chain recombines TRBV5-1 with TRBJ1-5; perhaps TRBD1 as D (5 bases). Germline CDR1 reads SGHRS; CDR2 reads YFSETQ. The CDR3 totals 15 residues. The V end was cut by 0 bases, the J end by 7 bases, with 14 bases between. Full variable domain (remainder filled in from reference TRBV5-1 and TRBJ1-5): KAGVTQTPRYLIKTRGQQVTLSCSPISGHRSVSWYQQTPGQGLQFLFEYFSETQRNKGNFPGRFSGRQFSNSRSEMNVSTLELGDSALYLCASSLGQGLNQPQHFGDGTRLSIL.

This clone came up a few times. This chain uses TRBV6-4 with TRBJ2-6; 11 bases fit TRBD1. V shed 6 bases and J 1 base; nucleotides not matched to a gene: 5. The CDR3 has 17 residues. Germline CDR1 MRHNA, CDR2 SNTAGT. The CDR3 protein is CASSAGTGGSGANVLTF. CDR3 nucleotides: TGTGCCAGCAGCGCCGGGACAGGGGGATCTGGGGCCAACGTCCTGACTTTC.

J is TRBJ2-3 and V is TRBV7-8; D possibly corresponds to TRBD1 (5 bases). The germline CDR1 and CDR2 sequences are SGHVS and FQNEAQ. The germline V and J ends were trimmed by 1 base and 1 base, with 9 bases remaining between them. The CDR3 sequence is 15 residues long. CDR3 region: CASSLEGWGTDTQYF. CDR3 DNA: TGTGCCAGCAGCTTAGAGGGGTGGGGCACAGATACGCAGTATTTT.

J is TRBJ2-1 and V is TRBV7-9; the match to TRBD2 covers 11 bases. The CDR3 runs 18 residues. The V segment lost 2 bases and the J segment 5 bases; nucleotides outside the gene matches: 11. Germline loops: CDR1 SEHNR, CDR2 FQNEAQ (reference sequence). This chain's CDR3 is CASSLPIRLAGSNNEQFF. CDR3 sequence (DNA): TGTGCCAGCAGCTTACCCATCAGACTAGCGGGATCCAACAATGAGCAGTTCTTC.

The J gene is TRBJ2-7, the V gene TRBV5-1; 11 bases line up with TRBD1. Germline V gene sequence: CDR1 SGHRS, CDR2 YFSETQ. This CDR3 region has 13 residues. V trimming: 2 bases; J trimming: 6 bases; junction bases outside the gene matches: 1. The CDR3 nucleotides read TGCGCCAGCAGCTTCGGACAGGGGGCCGAGCAGTACTTC. Protein sequence: CASSFGQGAEQYF.

As regards this clone: One junction end does not reproduce the germline sequence, and a read error may be involved. V is TRBV5-4 and J is TRBJ2-6, with D maybe TRBD1 (5 bases). The CDR3 extends over 16 amino acids. Germline V gene sequence: CDR1 SGHNT, CDR2 YYREEE (reference sequence). The CDR3 bases are TGTGCCAGCAGACCGACACAGCTCTCTGGGGCCAACGTCCTGATTTTC. It translates to CASRPTQLSGANVLIF.

J is TRBJ1-1 and V is TRBV6-5, with D perhaps matching TRBD1 (5 bases). V was shortened by 3 bases and J by 5 bases, with 19 bases between the two germline ends. CDR3 length equals 16 residues. Germline V CDR1 and CDR2: MNHEY, SVGAGI. The CDR3 sequence is CASSYWALGKGTEAFF. The CDR3 DNA is TGTGCCAGCAGTTATTGGGCGCTAGGGAAGGGGACTGAAGCTTTCTTT.

This chain links TRBV5-1 with TRBJ2-5, with a weak D call TRBD1 (8 bases). The germline CDR1 and CDR2 sequences are SGHRS and YFSETQ. The CDR3 extends over 15 amino acids. V lost 1 base to trimming and J lost 1 base, with 11 bases between them. The CDR3, as DNA: TGCGCCAGCAGCTTGAACAGGGGGGGCCAAGAGACCCAGTACTTC. It yields the protein CASSLNRGGQETQYF.

The V and J genes are TRBV19 and TRBJ2-7; 9 bases align to TRBD1. V was clipped by 6 bases and J by 1 base; unmatched bases: 7. This CDR3 contains 15 residues. CDR1 LNHDA and CDR2 SQIVND come from the germline V gene (reference sequence). CDR3 bases: TGTGCCAGTAGCCCGGACAGGGGAAAATCCTACGAGCAGTACTTC. This sequence encodes CASSPDRGKSYEQYF.

This clone has just a few counts. The genes are TRBV4-2 and TRBJ2-1, with 9 nucleotides matching TRBD1. Germline-derived CDR1 and CDR2 are LGHNA and YNFKEQ. The length of the CDR3 is 14 residues. V lost 5 bases, J lost 8 bases, and 7 bases stayed unmatched. This CDR3 is CASSAQQGAHEQFF. The DNA of the CDR3 is TGTGCCAGCAGCGCTCAACAGGGGGCCCATGAGCAGTTCTTC.

The sample holds a few counts of this clone. This chain uses TRBV5-1 with TRBJ1-4; D perhaps matches TRBD1 (5 bases). Per the germline V gene, CDR1 is SGHRS and CDR2 is YFSETQ. The CDR3 has 15 residues. V was shortened by 9 bases and J by 0 bases, with 15 bases between the two germline ends. The CDR3 is CATKDSPTTNEKLFF. CDR3 nucleotide sequence: TGCGCCACCAAAGACAGCCCGACAACTAATGAAAAACTGTTTTTT.

The rearrangement links TRBV6-5 to TRBJ1-2; the D gene is possibly TRBD1 (5 bases). CDR3 size: 14 residues. V was cut by 0 bases and J by 6 bases, with 11 bases left in between. The V gene's germline CDR1 is MNHEY and CDR2 SVGAGI. CDR3 coding DNA: TGTGCCAGCAGTTACTCGTTCGGGGGGGATGGCTACACCTTC. As protein: CASSYSFGGDGYTF.

This chain links TRBV6-5 with TRBJ2-7; 11 nucleotides agree with TRBD2. Germline assignment: CDR1 MNHEY and CDR2 SVGAGI. The ends lost 8 bases at V and 2 bases at J; junction bases unmatched: 8. This CDR3 contains 15 residues. The CDR3 region is CASRTLAGGTYEQYF. CDR3 nucleotide sequence: TGTGCCAGCCGCACTTTAGCGGGAGGGACCTACGAGCAGTACTTC.

The chain carries TRBV5-4 and TRBJ2-1; 10 bases align to TRBD2. Germline V CDR1 and CDR2: SGHNT, YYREEE (reference sequence). The CDR3 is 16 amino acids. The ends lost 4 bases at V and 4 bases at J; junction bases unmatched: 8. CDR3 in DNA: TGTGCCAGCAGCCCCGGGACTAGCGTAAGTTACAATGAGCAGTTCTTC. Protein product: CASSPGTSVSYNEQFF.

The V call is TRBV7-9, the J call TRBJ1-2, with D unresolved. Deletions cut 5 bases from V and 8 bases from J, with 18 bases between. The CDR3 spans 14 residues. The germline V gene encodes CDR1 SEHNR and CDR2 FQNEAQ (reference sequence). The CDR3 reads CASSPHGSGWGYTF. As DNA, the CDR3 is TGTGCCAGCAGCCCCCATGGTTCGGGGTGGGGCTACACCTTC.